This record concerns one T cell receptor beta chain sequence. This clone has just a few counts. Its antigen is not yet known. No much larger clone exists at a distance of one base, and base qualities are not known. The entry originates in a study of blood T cell repertoires in COVID-19 (dated by TCRdb to 2020 to 2022). Turning to the overall study: Samples from collaborators originated in the United States, Italy and Spain and spanned both the acute and convalescent phases of COVID-19. A freely available public database, intended as a resource for researchers studying the immune response to SARS-CoV-2, is where the repertoires were released. HLA class I and class II types, where available, came from metadata supplied by the sample provider rather than from assay-based typing. The material from the prospective study consisted of cDNA or gDNA derived from T cells, B-cell-depleted T cells, or PBMCs. A de-identified subject ID, COVID-19 status, age in years and sex were almost always included in the sample metadata. Samples were obtained from the ongoing ImmuneRACE study (first 160 participants) and from 1,200 or so subjects provided by 6 global collaborators. Subjects who had been exposed to COVID-19, were actively infected with it, or had recovered from it provided the deeply sampled blood TCRbeta repertoires that made up the dataset. Study-level results and caveats: Clinical and demographic metadata were provided uncurated, with the amount varying by source and participant.

Measured from the cysteine to the phenylalanine, the CDR3 is 12 residues long. Just the 36-base CDR3 DNA is kept, in frame starting at base 1. V is pruned by 6 bases and J by 15 bases, leaving 8 bases of the junction without a gene match. Looking up the germline V gene (reference sequence) yields CDR1 LNHDA and CDR2 SQIVND. Each collaborating institution followed its own protocols to collect whole blood in K2EDTA tubes. For TCRbeta analysis, collaborators shipped samples as frozen whole blood, isolated PBMCs, or DNA extracted from either of those sample types. TCRbeta CDR3 regions were amplified from genomic DNA using the immunoSEQ Assay, a bias-controlled multiplex PCR. Processing in the source paper ran as follows. The number of nucleated cells in each sample was estimated by amplification of reference gene primers within the assay. To quantify the absolute abundance of each unique TCRbeta CDR3 rearrangement, sequence reads were collapsed and filtered. For each sample, productive Simpson clonality was calculated as the square root of Simpson's diversity index over productive rearrangements. TCRdb took over this immuneACCESS table, retaining in-frame rearrangements with V and J assigned. Such tables are incomplete; in checked studies, under half of the missing clones stem from an unresolved V gene, and the remainder is unexplained. V and J calls plus clone size are reproduced from that table; the DNA served to infer D and trimming. The sample table contains about 170,000 clones; only one count was recorded for roughly 80% of them. The ten top clones hold about 2.6% of the sample.

This receptor chain uses TRBV19 and TRBJ1-3, with 10 central nucleotides matching TRBD1. Sequenced: peripheral blood. The sequence was obtained from a human donor with acute or convalescent COVID-19. The donor label of this sample is uncertain. The bases are TGTGCCAGTAGACACTCCCGGGACAGGGGATATTTT. Translated, it reads CASRHSRDRGYF.